A selection of T cell receptor beta chains follows, all from one sample in a study of CD8 T cells in ankylosing spondylitis. MiXCR, run by TCRdb on the 5' RACE reads, gives a single entry per CDR3 protein. The sample holds fewer than 250,000 distinct CDR3 sequences; about 10% are singletons and the top ten take 21%. Sequenced: blood, either unsorted or a sorted T cell fraction (not recorded which). These TCRs come from a male donor with ankylosing spondylitis or in good health (not recorded which). Both conserved end residues are part of each CDR3. A D gene is named only where the DNA matches it firmly. Some rows mark clone size as missing; the rest say once, few, many or name a class of expanded clone.

d_gene,v_gene,j_gene,abundance,CDR3aa,CDR3nt
.,TRBV20-1,TRBJ1-4,many,CSARSPGTNEKLFF,TGCAGTGCTAGAAGTCCGGGAACTAATGAAAAACTGTTTTTT
.,TRBV7-6,TRBJ1-1,many,CASSLSGYTEAFF,TGTGCCAGCAGCTTGTCCGGGTACACTGAAGCTTTCTTT
.,TRBV20-1,TRBJ1-1,many,CSARGTAMNTEAFF,TGCAGTGCCCGAGGTACAGCCATGAACACTGAAGCTTTCTTT
TRBD2,TRBV12-3/TRBV12-4,TRBJ2-3,once,CAISLNWERGTSSTDTQYF,TGTGCCATCAGTTTAAACTGGGAGCGGGGGACTTCTAGCACAGATACGCAGTATTTT
TRBD2,TRBV5-7,TRBJ2-7,many,CASGPLAGVDEQYF,TGTGCCAGCGGACCGCTAGCGGGGGTAGACGAGCAGTACTTC
.,TRBV28,TRBJ2-1,many,CASSLKRAGTSYNEQFF,TGTGCCAGCAGTTTAAAGAGAGCGGGGACATCCTACAATGAGCAGTTCTTC
.,TRBV7-8,TRBJ2-2,few,CASSLVGTRRLYTGELFF,TGTGCCAGCAGCCTCGTCGGGACTCGACGTTTGTACACCGGGGAGCTGTTTTTT
TRBD2,TRBV9,TRBJ2-5,few,CASSVGTSGDQETQYF,TGTGCCAGCAGCGTTGGGACTAGCGGGGACCAAGAGACCCAGTACTTC
.,TRBV30,TRBJ1-5,few,CAPHGWGRGSNQPQHF,TGTGCCCCACATGGCTGGGGGCGCGGGAGCAATCAGCCCCAGCATTTT
.,TRBV20-1,TRBJ1-2,many,CSAMGENYGYTF,TGCAGTGCGATGGGCGAAAACTATGGCTACACCTTC
.,TRBV15,TRBJ1-1,many,CATSRGSTEMNTEAFF,TGTGCCACCAGCAGAGGGTCGACAGAAATGAACACTGAAGCTTTCTTT
.,TRBV29-1,TRBJ1-1,few,CSVAPGDTEAFF,TGCAGCGTTGCTCCGGGCGACACTGAAGCTTTCTTT
.,TRBV7-3,TRBJ1-1,many,CASSLTGGFAEAFF,TGTGCCAGCAGCTTAACGGGGGGTTTCGCTGAAGCTTTCTTT
TRBD2,TRBV5-1,TRBJ2-2,.,CASIPGGDTGELFF,TGCGCCAGCATCCCCGGGGGGGACACCGGGGAGCTGTTTTTT
TRBD2,TRBV3-1,TRBJ2-1,.,CASSFRTSGGYQRPYNEQFF,TGTGCCAGCAGCTTTCGGACTAGCGGGGGCTACCAGCGGCCCTACAATGAGCAGTTCTTC
.,TRBV27,TRBJ2-7,few,CASSLSIRQVNYEQYF,TGTGCCAGCAGTTTATCGATCAGACAGGTCAACTACGAGCAGTACTTC
TRBD1,TRBV5-1,TRBJ1-1,many,CASSLGQGSNTEAFF,TGCGCCAGCAGCTTGGGACAGGGGTCGAACACTGAAGCTTTCTTT
.,TRBV12-3/TRBV12-4,TRBJ1-5,few,CASSPEPGGPSNQPQHF,TGTGCCAGCAGTCCGGAACCGGGAGGGCCAAGCAATCAGCCCCAGCATTTT
TRBD1,TRBV24-1,TRBJ2-3,many,CATGQSLSTDTQYF,TGTGCCACGGGACAGTCACTTAGCACAGATACGCAGTATTTT
TRBD1,TRBV11-2,TRBJ2-1,many,CASSTQGVGNEQFF,TGTGCCAGCAGTACACAGGGGGTAGGCAATGAGCAGTTCTTC
TRBD1,TRBV27,TRBJ2-2,many,CASSLKPGQGVINTGELFF,TGTGCCAGCAGTTTAAAGCCGGGGCAGGGGGTTATCAACACCGGGGAGCTGTTTTTT
.,TRBV29-1,TRBJ2-1,.,CSVQEGGNEQFF,TGCAGCGTTCAGGAAGGGGGAAATGAGCAGTTCTTC
TRBD1,TRBV27,TRBJ2-7,few,CASSLSTRGYEQYF,TGTGCCAGCAGTTTATCGACCAGGGGGTACGAGCAGTACTTC
.,TRBV12-3/TRBV12-4,TRBJ2-3,many,CASNRQSTDTQYF,TGTGCCAGCAACAGGCAGAGCACAGATACGCAGTATTTT
TRBD2,TRBV20-1,TRBJ2-3,many,CSANSGISTDTQYF,TGCAGTGCTAATAGCGGGATTAGCACAGATACGCAGTATTTT
.,TRBV3-1,TRBJ2-6,.,CASSQGSGLGSGANVLTF,TGTGCCAGCAGCCAAGGCTCAGGCCTGGGGTCTGGGGCCAACGTCCTGACTTTC
TRBD1,TRBV12-3/TRBV12-4,TRBJ2-2,many,CASSPGTGAGTGELFF,TGTGCCAGCAGTCCCGGGACAGGGGCGGGCACCGGGGAGCTGTTTTTT
.,TRBV28,TRBJ1-5,many,CASSLGVPSNQPQHF,TGTGCCAGCAGTTTAGGGGTTCCAAGCAATCAGCCCCAGCATTTT
.,TRBV6-1,TRBJ1-3,.,CASSERADPFSGNTIYF,TGTGCCAGCAGTGAACGGGCAGACCCATTCTCTGGAAACACCATATATTTT
.,TRBV5-1,TRBJ1-4,.,CASSPGRGEKLFF,TGCGCCAGCTCTCCGGGACGCGGTGAAAAACTGTTTTTT
TRBD1,TRBV7-6,TRBJ1-5,.,CASSSGTGISTDTQHF,TGTGCCAGCAGCTCGGGGACAGGGATTTCAACAGATACGCAGCATTTT
TRBD1,TRBV12-3/TRBV12-4,TRBJ2-7,many,CASSRQGRNEQYF,TGTGCCAGCAGCAGACAGGGTAGAAACGAGCAGTACTTC
.,TRBV5-1,TRBJ2-3,.,CASSSGQPDTQYF,TGCGCCAGCAGCTCAGGACAGCCAGATACGCAGTATTTT
.,TRBV7-2,TRBJ2-1,many,CASSPRGRASSYNEQFF,TGTGCCAGCAGCCCGAGGGGACGGGCGTCCTCCTACAATGAGCAGTTCTTC
.,TRBV12-3/TRBV12-4,TRBJ2-5,many,CASSLTAYQETQYF,TGTGCCAGCAGTTTAACAGCCTACCAAGAGACCCAGTACTTC
.,TRBV5-1,TRBJ2-2,many,CASSLVPIGTNTGELFF,TGCGCCAGCAGCTTGGTGCCAATCGGGACGAACACCGGGGAGCTGTTTTTT
.,TRBV7-2,TRBJ1-1,many,CASSLAIGAGNTEAFF,TGTGCCAGCAGCTTAGCCATAGGGGCAGGCAACACTGAAGCTTTCTTT
TRBD1,TRBV7-8,TRBJ2-5,few,CASRRRTGEGKTQYF,TGTGCCAGCAGACGTCGGACAGGGGAAGGGAAGACCCAGTACTTC
.,TRBV21-1,TRBJ1-1,.,CASSKATGGTTEAFF,TGTGCCAGCAGCAAAGCGACAGGGGGGACCACTGAAGCTTTCTTT
.,TRBV12-3/TRBV12-4,TRBJ2-7,many,CASSLGSSTYEQYF,TGTGCCAGCAGTTTGGGTTCCAGTACCTACGAGCAGTACTTC
.,TRBV12-3/TRBV12-4,TRBJ2-3,few,CASSAVRGGDTQYF,TGTGCCAGCAGTGCGGTGCGAGGTGGAGATACGCAGTATTTT